The clone carrying this TCR beta chain was detected a few times. Antigen specificity is unknown. This entry comes from a study of cytomegalovirus exposure and HLA in healthy donors. Study results and limitations: The study found most TCR sequences rare, yet found some public TCRs in many donors. The analysis excluded some indistinguishable V segments, including TRBV6-2 and TRBV6-3.

Amplification used 60 Vbeta primers and 13 Jbeta primers. Data came from immunoSEQ multiplex PCR; TCRdb stores just in-frame clones and leaves some out. This table has around 100,000 clones, roughly three fifths appearing once. Germline-derived CDR1 and CDR2 are SGHAT and FQNNGV. The CDR3 is made up of 13 amino acids. The J segment lost 3 bases and the V segment lost 3 bases, leaving 1 base of the junction unmatched. This clonotype was obtained from a man aged 30 to 45 in good health and CMV-seronegative. J is TRBJ1-2 and V is TRBV11-2; 7 bases line up with TRBD1. The source material was PBMCs. The CDR3 nucleotides read TGTGCCAGCAGCTTGACAGGGTACTATGGCTACACCTTC. Residues: CASSLTGYYGYTF.